These 20 T cell receptor beta chains came from one sample sequenced in a study of control samples from healthy donors and cancer patients. Sequenced by immunoSEQ multiplex PCR; TCRdb stores in-frame clones only, minus some. The data show roughly 120,000 clones, approximately 94% seen once. The sequenced material came from PBMCs. The receptors come from a man between 50 and 59 years old with head and neck cancer.

The chain couples TRBV5-4 to TRBJ2-3; tentative D call: TRBD1 (5 bases). Trimming shortened V by 2 bases and J by 4 bases, and 8 bases separated the two germline ends. The CDR3 has 13 amino acids. The germline CDR1 and CDR2 sequences are SGHNT and YYREEE (reference sequence). CDR3 DNA sequence: TGTGCCAGCAGCTTAGGGGTGTCAGATACGCAGTATTTT. It translates to CASSLGVSDTQYF.

This clone was observed once. The chain uses TRBV29-1 and TRBJ2-1; a weak D match, TRBD2 (6 bases). The germline V and J ends were trimmed by 8 bases and 5 bases, with 13 bases remaining between them. CDR3 length: 12 residues. Germline V gene lookup returns CDR1 SQVTM and CDR2 ANQGSEA. The CDR3 here is CSTRDFNNEQFF. The DNA of the CDR3 is TGCAGCACCCGGGACTTCAACAATGAGCAGTTCTTC.

CDR3 sequence (DNA): TGTGCCAGCTCACCAACAGCTGGGACTAGCGGGGGACTTTCTAATGAGCAGTTCTTC. This translates into CASSPTAGTSGGLSNEQFF. The chain links TRBV18 to TRBJ2-1; 14 bases are shared with TRBD2. V lost 2 bases, J lost 7 bases, and 13 bases stayed unmatched. The CDR3 contains 19 residues. Looked up from germline, CDR1 is KGHSH and CDR2 is LQKENI.

The chain is built from TRBV4-3 and TRBJ1-1; D may be TRBD1 (5 bases). Trimming removed 0 bases at V and 1 base at J, with 12 bases between. The CDR3 runs 16 residues. Germline CDR1 LGHNA, CDR2 YSLEER. CDR3 DNA sequence: TGCGCCAGCAGCCAAGATCAAGGACATCAGAACACTGAAGCTTTCTTT. Its protein product is CASSQDQGHQNTEAFF.

V usage is TRBV4-1 and J usage is TRBJ2-1; D is ambiguous. Germline V gene lookup returns CDR1 MGHRA and CDR2 YSYEKL. V gave up 0 bases and J gave up 5 bases, with 14 bases separating them. The CDR3 covers 16 residues. CDR3 in DNA: TGCGCCAGCAGCCAAGAGCCCTCGGGCGGAAACAATGAGCAGTTCTTC. As protein: CASSQEPSGGNNEQFF.

The chain combines TRBV18 with TRBJ2-7; D is uncertain. Germline V gene lookup returns CDR1 KGHSH and CDR2 LQKENI. V lost 4 bases and J 1 base, leaving 8 bases between the germline ends. The CDR3 consists of 13 residues. This CDR3 is CASSLPGSYEQYF. The CDR3, as DNA: TGTGCCAGCTCACTCCCCGGTTCCTACGAGCAGTACTTC.

V usage is TRBV4-2 and J usage is TRBJ2-7, with 9 bases that match TRBD1. V lost 1 base, J lost 3 bases, and 4 bases stayed unmatched. There are 15 residues in the CDR3. In germline, CDR1 is LGHNA, CDR2 YNFKEQ. CDR3 in amino acids: CASSQAGQGYYEQYF. CDR3 nucleotide sequence: TGTGCCAGCAGCCAAGCGGGACAGGGTTACTACGAGCAGTACTTC.

J is TRBJ2-3 and V is TRBV10-3; 8 positions agree with TRBD2. The CDR3 consists of 16 residues. Germline CDR1 and CDR2: ENHRY and SYGVKD. J was trimmed by 6 bases and V by 6 bases; bases with no gene match: 14. CDR3 nucleotides: TGTGCCATCAGCACTCAGATAACGGGGGGGCCGGATACGCAGTATTTT. Its protein is CAISTQITGGPDTQYF.

A single count supports this clone. The gene calls are TRBV9 and TRBJ2-5; possible D gene TRBD1, 8 bases. V gave up 4 bases and J gave up 3 bases, with 16 bases separating them. The CDR3 covers 15 residues. Germline CDR1 reads SGDLS; CDR2 reads YYNGEE. CDR3 bases: TGTGCCAGCAGCCGAACAGGGGGGGTTAAAGAGACCCAGTACTTC. Translated: CASSRTGGVKETQYF.

J is TRBJ2-5 and V is TRBV7-7; D is ambiguous. The V end lost 4 bases, the J end lost 4 bases, and 10 bases lay between the germline ends. Germline lookup yields CDR1 SSHAT and CDR2 FNYEAQ (reference sequence). The CDR3 length is 13 residues. This CDR3 is CASSSSTVETQYF. The CDR3 region has the DNA TGTGCCAGCAGCTCATCGACGGTAGAGACCCAGTACTTC. The entire variable domain, with the rest obtained from reference TRBV7-7 and TRBJ2-5, is as follows: GAGVSQSPRYKVTKRGQDVTLRCDPISSHATLYWYQQALGQGPEFLTYFNYEAQPDKSGLPSDRFSAERPEGSISTLTIQRTEQRDSAMYRCASSSSTVETQYFGPGTRLLVL.

The rearrangement links TRBV2 to TRBJ2-5; D assignment may be TRBD1 or TRBD2 (5 bases each). The V end was cut by 6 bases, the J end by 8 bases, with 13 bases between. CDR3 length: 12 amino acids. Looked up from germline, CDR1 is SNHLY and CDR2 is FYNNEI. The chain's CDR3 is CASRGDPGTQYF. The DNA for the CDR3 is TGTGCCAGCAGGGGGGACCCGGGTACCCAGTACTTC.

The rearrangement joins TRBV9 to TRBJ2-3; 10 nucleotides agree with TRBD2. CDR1 SGDLS and CDR2 YYNGEE come from the germline V gene. Trimming removed 0 bases from V and 3 bases from J; junction bases left unmatched: 10. The CDR3 is made up of 18 amino acids. CDR3 DNA sequence: TGTGCCAGCAGCGTAGAAGGTAGCGGGGGGTCTGGGACAGATACGCAGTATTTT. Its translation is CASSVEGSGGSGTDTQYF. Combining the CDR3 with reference TRBV9 and TRBJ2-3 gives the whole variable domain DSGVTQTPKHLITATGQRVTLRCSPRSGDLSVYWYQQSLDQGLQFLIQYYNGEERAKGNILERFSAQQFPDLHSELNLSSLELGDSALYFCASSVEGSGGSGTDTQYFGPGTRLTVL.

This chain joins TRBV10-3 and TRBJ2-7, with D possibly being TRBD2 (5 bases). This CDR3 has 11 residues. CDR1 is ENHRY and CDR2 is SYGVKD in the germline V gene. Between the trimmed V and J ends, which lost 5 bases and 4 bases, there was a span of 6 bases. The CDR3 loop is CAISPGYEQYF. CDR3 in DNA: TGTGCCATCAGTCCGGGATACGAGCAGTACTTC.

The V and J genes are TRBV2 and TRBJ2-1; 8 bases match TRBD1. The junction had 8 bases not matched to a gene; V was cut back by 7 bases and J by 6 bases. This CDR3 is 14 amino acids long. Germline V gene lookup returns CDR1 SNHLY and CDR2 FYNNEI. The DNA for the CDR3 is TGTGCCAGCATCCTCCGGGACAGGCGCAATGAGCAGTTCTTC. This encodes CASILRDRRNEQFF.

The CDR3 spells CATSDPSGGATDTQYF. The CDR3, as DNA: TGTGCCACCAGTGACCCTAGCGGGGGGGCAACGGATACGCAGTATTTT. The chain joins TRBV24-1 to TRBJ2-3, with TRBD2 matching over 12 bases. CDR1 and CDR2 (germline): KGHDR, SFDVKD. The CDR3 contains 16 residues. V lost 4 bases, J lost 6 bases, and 7 bases stayed unmatched.

The chain joins TRBV19 to TRBJ1-5; no reliable D call. Germline assignment: CDR1 LNHDA and CDR2 SQIVND (reference sequence). The CDR3 spans 16 residues. The V end was cut by 3 bases, the J end by 2 bases, with 14 bases between. This chain's CDR3 is CASSMSLTFGNQPQHF. CDR3 DNA sequence: TGTGCCAGTAGTATGTCTCTGACATTCGGCAATCAGCCCCAGCATTTT.

This chain joins TRBV4-3 and TRBJ2-7; 8 bases are a match to TRBD1. This CDR3 has 16 residues. Trimming at V came to 3 bases and at J to 2 bases, leaving 9 bases not matched to a gene. CDR1 and CDR2 (germline): LGHNA, YSLEER. CDR3 nucleotides: TGCGCCAGCAGCCAGTCCGGGACAGGCGAGACCTACGAGCAGTACTTC. Protein: CASSQSGTGETYEQYF.

This chain links TRBV7-9 with TRBJ1-1, with 7 positions matching TRBD1. V lost 2 bases and J lost 4; bases outside the gene matches: 10. The CDR3 covers 16 residues. The germline V gene encodes CDR1 SEHNR and CDR2 FQNEAQ (reference sequence). The CDR3 DNA reads TGTGCCAGCAGCTTATCGAAGACAGGGCAGCGCACTGAAGCTTTCTTT. This translates into CASSLSKTGQRTEAFF. Full variable domain (outside the CDR3, taken from reference TRBV7-9 and TRBJ1-1): DTGVSQNPRHKITKRGQNVTFRCDPISEHNRLYWYRQTLGQGPEFLTYFQNEAQLEKSRLLSDRFSAERPKGSFSTLEIQRTEQGDSAMYLCASSLSKTGQRTEAFFGQGTRLTVV.

The CDR3 DNA sequence: TGTGCCAGCAGCTTACTCCCGTCTTGGACAGGTCAGCCCTACGAGCAGTACTTC. It encodes CASSLLPSWTGQPYEQYF. The chain uses TRBV7-2 and TRBJ2-7, with TRBD1 identical over 7 bases. J was trimmed by 2 bases and V by 2 bases; bases with no gene match: 15. Germline-derived CDR1 and CDR2 are SGHTA and FQGNSA. The CDR3 length is 18 residues.

CDR3 coding DNA: TGCGCCAGCAGCTCCGCAGAGTATAATTCACCCCTCCACTTT. This translates into CASSSAEYNSPLHF. The V gene is TRBV5-1, the J gene TRBJ1-6, with D uncertain. V was trimmed by 3 bases and J by 4 bases, leaving 8 bases between them. Germline CDR1 reads SGHRS; CDR2 reads YFSETQ. This CDR3 region has 14 residues.